This TCR beta chain is drawn from a study of cytomegalovirus exposure and HLA in healthy donors. Study-level results: Another analysis was done later, and it associated approximately 15,000 TCR beta sequences with HLA alleles at 0.05 false discovery rate.

Primers: 60 Vbeta forward and 13 Jbeta reverse. Data came from immunoSEQ multiplex PCR; TCRdb stores just in-frame clones and leaves some out. In the table there are 150,000 or so clones, around two thirds of which are singletons. As concerns this clone: What it recognizes is unknown.

Trimming removed 6 bases from V and 4 bases from J; junction bases left unmatched: 9. CDR1 and CDR2 (germline): MNHNY, SVGAGI (reference sequence). The CDR3 is made up of 16 amino acids. This TCR came from a young man in good health and CMV-seropositive. The rearrangement joins TRBV6-6 to TRBJ2-2, with 9 bases identical to TRBD2. Sequenced sample: PBMCs. CDR3 sequence (DNA): TGTGCCAGCAGAACGATAGCGGGAGAGACCACCGGGGAGCTGTTTTTT. Translation: CASRTIAGETTGELFF.